The present T cell receptor beta chain was sequenced within a study of T cells after yellow fever vaccination. About this clonotype itself: Its antigen is as yet unknown.

MiXCR was run by TCRdb on the 5' RACE reads, yielding one entry per CDR3 protein. There are around 160,000 distinct CDR3 sequences in the sample; 5.5% to 7.5% occur only once, and roughly 2.5% lies in the top ten. The study's findings and limits: Clonotypes appearing in both CD4 and CD8 compartments existed, and their share was small. Boosting was followed by the reappearance of most primary-vaccination clones (less than 98% CD4, more than 70% CD8).

Sequenced here: CD4+ T cells sorted from PBMCs, sampled around 5 days after the first yellow fever vaccination. The receptor was isolated from a man aged 18 to 29 who received the YFV17D yellow fever vaccine.

The CDR3 DNA is TGCGCCAGCAGCCAAGATTTGTGGCAGCCCCAGCATTTT. Residues: CASSQDLWQPQHF. The J gene is TRBJ1-5, the V gene TRBV4-3; D unclear. CDR1 and CDR2 from the germline V gene are LGHNA and YSLEER. Trimming took off 0 bases at V and 7 bases at J, with 7 bases between the two ends. The length of the CDR3 is 13 residues.